The rows below give T cell receptor beta chains drawn from one sample of a study of blood T cell repertoires in COVID-19. TCRdb's copy holds only in-frame clones and misses some; the assay was immunoSEQ multiplex PCR. The sample lists 150,000 to 250,000 clones, about four fifths occurring once. The sequenced sample was PBMCs or T cells enriched from blood (not recorded which). All receptors come from a man aged 40-50 years who had recovered from COVID-19. Both conserved end residues are part of each CDR3. Fields, in order: J gene, D gene, V gene, clone size, CDR3 protein, CDR3 DNA. D genes are given only for firm matches. Clone size is shown for a subset of rows, as once, few, many or a class of expanded clone.

>TRBJ1-2|NA|TRBV5-8|NA
CASTVRVLGDGYTF
TGTGCCAGCACCGTCAGGGTTCTAGGGGATGGCTACACCTTC
>TRBJ1-3|NA|TRBV18|few
CASSPPSQGFSGNTIYF
TGTGCCAGCTCACCACCGTCCCAGGGATTTTCCGGAAACACCATATATTTT
>TRBJ1-2|NA|TRBV3-1/TRBV3-2|NA
CASSPSLHYGYTF
TGTGCCAGCAGCCCCTCCCTCCACTATGGCTACACCTTC
>TRBJ2-5|TRBD2|TRBV19|NA
CASSIGRTSGTETQYF
TGTGCCAGTAGTATCGGAAGGACTAGCGGGACAGAGACCCAGTACTTC
>TRBJ1-1|NA|TRBV7-6|once
CASSPFVDTNTEAFF
TGTGCCAGCAGCCCCTTCGTGGACACCAACACTGAAGCTTTCTTT
>TRBJ1-2|NA|TRBV10-3|NA
CANSGQANYGYTF
TGTGCCAACTCCGGACAAGCTAACTATGGCTACACCTTC
>TRBJ2-1|NA|TRBV5-1|NA
CASSFTGSYNEQFF
TGCGCCAGCAGCTTCACGGGATCCTACAATGAGCAGTTCTTC
>TRBJ1-1|TRBD1|TRBV28|NA
CASSLTGTGHEAFF
TGTGCCAGCAGTTTAACTGGGACAGGCCATGAAGCTTTCTTT
>TRBJ1-5|NA|TRBV19|NA
CASRDSPPSGPQHF
TGTGCCAGTAGAGACAGCCCCCCGAGTGGGCCCCAGCATTTT
>TRBJ1-3|NA|TRBV5-8|once
CASSLDGWRGRGSNTIYF
TGTGCCAGCAGCTTGGACGGTTGGAGGGGACGAGGATCAAACACCATATATTTT
>TRBJ2-5|TRBD2|TRBV18|once
CASSPTSGVRETQYF
TGTGCCAGCTCACCGACTAGCGGGGTACGGGAGACCCAGTACTTC
>TRBJ2-7|NA|TRBV28|NA
CASRLQRPEGYEQYF
TGTGCCAGCAGGCTGCAGAGGCCGGAGGGGTACGAGCAGTACTTC
>TRBJ2-7|TRBD1|TRBV11-2|NA
CASSPGPVTGAEQYF
TGTGCCAGCAGCCCCGGACCGGTTACAGGGGCCGAGCAGTACTTC
>TRBJ1-1|NA|TRBV5-1|NA
CASSLAAGGNTEAFF
TGCGCCAGCAGCTTGGCCGCCGGGGGGAACACTGAAGCTTTCTTT
>TRBJ1-2|TRBD1|TRBV19|NA
CASKQGNYGYTF
TGTGCCAGTAAACAGGGGAACTATGGCTACACCTTC
>TRBJ2-7|TRBD1|TRBV28|NA
CASSPGQGYEQYF
TGTGCCAGCAGTCCGGGACAGGGTTACGAGCAGTACTTC
>TRBJ1-3|NA|TRBV28|NA
CASSLGGRTYF
TGTGCCAGCAGTCTCGGGGGACGGACATATTTT
>TRBJ2-7|NA|TRBV15|NA
CATSRGGGSLRSEQYF
TGTGCCACCAGCAGAGGGGGCGGTTCCCTTCGCTCCGAGCAGTACTTC
>TRBJ2-2|TRBD2|TRBV7-8|NA
CASSSPPLAGGQTGELFF
TGTGCCAGCAGCTCGCCCCCGCTAGCGGGGGGGCAGACCGGGGAGCTGTTTTTT
>TRBJ2-7|NA|TRBV3-1/TRBV3-2|NA
CASSQGVRYEQYF
TGTGCCAGCAGCCAAGGGGTCAGGTACGAGCAGTACTTC
>TRBJ1-2|NA|TRBV6-2/TRBV6-3|NA
CASSVGRTNYGYTF
TGTGCCAGCAGTGTTGGCAGGACAAACTATGGCTACACCTTC
>TRBJ1-2|NA|TRBV6-5|NA
CASSYAGPYGYTF
TGTGCCAGCAGTTACGCGGGGCCATATGGCTACACCTTC
>TRBJ2-2|TRBD1|TRBV28|NA
CASSPLGQGGTGELFF
TGTGCCAGCAGTCCCCTGGGACAGGGGGGGACCGGGGAGCTGTTTTTT
>TRBJ1-3|TRBD1|TRBV28|NA
CASSGSGQGDTIYF
TGTGCCAGCAGTGGATCGGGACAGGGGGACACCATATATTTT
>TRBJ1-6|TRBD1|TRBV11-2|NA
CASSLSDWRGRSPLHF
TGTGCCAGCAGCTTAAGTGACTGGAGGGGGCGGTCACCCCTCCACTTT
>TRBJ1-3|TRBD1|TRBV6-1|NA
CASSELLGQGLDTIYF
TGTGCCAGCAGTGAACTGTTGGGACAGGGTTTGGACACCATATATTTT
>TRBJ1-2|TRBD1|TRBV11-2|NA
CASSRIGQGNYGYTF
TGTGCCAGCAGCCGCATTGGACAGGGGAACTATGGCTACACCTTC
>TRBJ2-1|TRBD2|TRBV7-9|NA
CASSPTALAGNEQFF
TGTGCCAGCAGCCCGACGGCACTAGCGGGGAATGAGCAGTTCTTC
>TRBJ1-1|NA|TRBV19|NA
CASTDGGILYTEAFF
TGTGCCAGTACCGACGGGGGGATTTTATACACTGAAGCTTTCTTT
>TRBJ2-1|NA|TRBV7-2|few
CASSPRTNRGYNEQFF
TGTGCCAGCAGCCCCAGGACTAATCGGGGGTACAATGAGCAGTTCTTC
>TRBJ1-4|NA|TRBV4-1|NA
CASSPLFGGTGRNEKLFF
TGCGCCAGCAGCCCACTATTTGGGGGAACCGGGAGAAATGAAAAACTGTTTTTT
>TRBJ2-7|TRBD1|TRBV28|NA
CASSSGQNSYEQYF
TGTGCCAGCAGTTCGGGACAGAACTCCTACGAGCAGTACTTC
>TRBJ2-3|NA|TRBV6-2/TRBV6-3|NA
CASSYASEITDTQYF
TGTGCCAGCAGTTACGCTAGCGAGATCACAGATACGCAGTATTTT
>TRBJ2-5|NA|TRBV5-4|NA
CASSPTGSEGRETQYF
TGTGCCAGCAGCCCAACTGGGTCTGAGGGCCGAGAGACCCAGTACTTC
>TRBJ2-2|NA|TRBV7-2|NA
CASSFGRINTGELFF
TGTGCCAGCAGCTTTGGCAGAATCAACACCGGGGAGCTGTTTTTT
>TRBJ2-7|TRBD2|TRBV7-2|few
CASSLDSGGVYEQYF
TGTGCCAGCAGCTTAGATAGCGGGGGTGTTTACGAGCAGTACTTC